This TCR beta chain came from a study of response to subunit inactivated influenza vaccine (dated by TCRdb to 2016 to 2019). Describing the broader study: Deep quantitative T cell receptor repertoire profiling was used in the study to track responses to a trivalent subunit inactivated influenza vaccine. The study at large found these results: The authors suggested that each seasonal influenza vaccination may recruit only a limited number of new T cells.

On this clonotype: This clone's antigen is unknown. No base quality values were provided; no much bigger clone lies one nucleotide off.

The cysteine opens and the phenylalanine closes a CDR3 of 14 amino acids. Here the CDR3 DNA is all that survives: 42 bases in frame from base 1. Sequences LGHDT (CDR1) and YNNKEL (CDR2) are obtained from the germline V gene (reference sequence). Trimming takes 4 bases from V and 2 bases from J, and the germline ends sit 12 bases apart. Receptors were amplified or captured by RT-PCR. These reads were obtained on an Illumina HiSeq 2500. TCRdb itself trimmed the public reads at Q25 with fastp, ran MiXCR and retained productive beta chains. Each entry is one CDR3 protein sequence, shown with its most common DNA and genes. Here the sample has fewer than 600,000 distinct CDR3 sequences; approximately 6.9% occur a single time. In total, the top ten clones hold under 15% of the sample.

The chain is encoded by TRBV3-1 joined to TRBJ2-7; TRBD2 might be the D gene, on 5 matching bases. The specimen was PBMCs from blood, collected about 24 months after vaccination. This TCR was recovered from a man between 50 and 69 years old who received an inactivated influenza vaccine. Donor details come from another sample of the same person, matched by shared clones. CDR3 reads: CASSPAGITYEQYF. The bases are TGTGCCAGCAGCCCGGCCGGGATAACCTACGAGCAGTACTTC.